Each of the 8 T cell receptor beta chains below was sequenced from the same sample in a study of early T cells in non-severe SARS-CoV-2 infection (dated by TCRdb to 2020 to 2022). The library was built by means of 5' RACE. The sequencer listed for this sample is NextSeq 500. TCRdb took the public reads, trimmed them with fastp at Q25, ran MiXCR for clone calling and kept in-frame beta chains. Every CDR3 protein is listed once, alongside the most common genes and DNA of its rows. The sample table contains 83,000 or so distinct CDR3 sequences; only one count was recorded for 8% to 13% of them. Around 8% of the sample goes to the ten largest clones. The starting material was whole blood, obtained at baseline. Receptor source: an adult who was a healthcare worker with PCR-confirmed SARS-CoV-2 infection or an uninfected control (not recorded which).

The V gene is TRBV7-3, the J gene TRBJ2-5; unclear D gene. Per the germline V gene, CDR1 is SGHTA and CDR2 is FQGTGA. V lost 6 bases and J 4 bases, leaving 12 bases between the germline ends. The CDR3 covers 13 residues. DNA for the CDR3: TGTGCCAGCAGTCTCGGAGTCGGAGAGACCCAGTACTTC. Protein: CASSLGVGETQYF.

This clonotype was picked up a small number of times. The V call is TRBV9, the J call TRBJ2-5; 13 positions agree with TRBD2. The CDR3 consists of 17 residues. V lost 0 bases, J lost 2 bases, and 4 bases stayed unmatched. Germline-derived CDR1 and CDR2 are SGDLS and YYNGEE. Here the CDR3 reads CASSVDGTSGVQETQYF. In DNA form, the CDR3 reads TGTGCCAGCAGCGTAGATGGGACTAGCGGGGTTCAAGAGACCCAGTACTTC.

This clonotype showed up many times. The rearrangement uses TRBV28 and TRBJ2-7; 8 bases map to TRBD2. CDR3 size: 16 residues. J was trimmed by 2 bases and V by 3 bases; bases with no gene match: 9. The germline V gene has CDR1 MDHEN and CDR2 SYDVKM. In DNA, the CDR3 is TGTGCCAGCAGTTTGGGTCCAAAACTAGCGGCCTACGAGCAGTACTTC. Translation gives CASSLGPKLAAYEQYF.

This clonotype was detected a few times. J is TRBJ2-3 and V is TRBV9, with a weak D call TRBD2 (6 bases). Trimming shortened V by 0 bases and J by 0 bases, and 11 bases separated the two germline ends. The CDR3 length is 16 residues. Germline CDR1 SGDLS, CDR2 YYNGEE. The CDR3 loop is CASSVGVGGSTDTQYF. Written as DNA, the CDR3 is TGTGCCAGCAGCGTAGGGGTTGGAGGGAGCACAGATACGCAGTATTTT.

The sample holds a few counts of this clonotype. CDR3 loop: CASSQSGPRTWTQETQYF. Written as DNA, the CDR3 is TGTGCCAGCAGCCAATCCGGCCCCCGGACCTGGACCCAAGAGACCCAGTACTTC. The V gene is TRBV14, the J gene TRBJ2-5, with D hard to call. V was trimmed by 2 bases and J by 1 base, leaving 20 bases between them. CDR1 and CDR2 from the germline V gene are SGHDN and FVKESK. This CDR3 is 18 amino acids long.

This sequence joins TRBV7-6 and TRBJ2-7; 8 bases line up with TRBD1. This CDR3 spans 15 amino acids. Germline CDR1 and CDR2: SGHVS and FNYEAQ. The V segment lost 2 bases and the J segment 3 bases; nucleotides outside the gene matches: 6. CDR3 sequence (DNA): TGTGCCAGCAGCTTAACAGGGGGAGGTGACTACGAGCAGTACTTC. Amino acid sequence: CASSLTGGGDYEQYF. The full variable domain, its missing parts supplied by reference TRBV7-6 and TRBJ2-7, is GAGVSQSPRYKVTKRGQDVALRCDPISGHVSLYWYRQALGQGPEFLTYFNYEAQQDKSGLPNDRFSAERPEGSISTLTIQRTEQRDSAMYRCASSLTGGGDYEQYFGPGTRLTVT.

In its sample, this clonotype was seen a few times. V usage is TRBV5-5 and J usage is TRBJ2-7; 9 nucleotides line up with TRBD1. The CDR3 has 16 amino acids. Germline V lookup: CDR1 SGHKS, CDR2 YYEKEE (reference sequence). V was pared by 4 bases and J by 1 base, with 9 bases of the junction left unmatched. In nucleotides, the CDR3 is TGTGCCAGCAGCGGCCGGGACAGGGTCTTTTCCTACGAGCAGTACTTC. Protein: CASSGRDRVFSYEQYF.

The genes are TRBV18 and TRBJ2-1, with TRBD1 matching 10 bases. V shed 4 bases and J 9 bases; nucleotides not matched to a gene: 15. CDR1 and CDR2 (germline): KGHSH, LQKENI. The CDR3 extends over 17 amino acids. The CDR3 loop is CASSLLDRGRPTGEQFF. As DNA, the CDR3 is TGTGCCAGCTCACTGTTAGACAGGGGGCGACCCACCGGTGAGCAGTTCTTC.